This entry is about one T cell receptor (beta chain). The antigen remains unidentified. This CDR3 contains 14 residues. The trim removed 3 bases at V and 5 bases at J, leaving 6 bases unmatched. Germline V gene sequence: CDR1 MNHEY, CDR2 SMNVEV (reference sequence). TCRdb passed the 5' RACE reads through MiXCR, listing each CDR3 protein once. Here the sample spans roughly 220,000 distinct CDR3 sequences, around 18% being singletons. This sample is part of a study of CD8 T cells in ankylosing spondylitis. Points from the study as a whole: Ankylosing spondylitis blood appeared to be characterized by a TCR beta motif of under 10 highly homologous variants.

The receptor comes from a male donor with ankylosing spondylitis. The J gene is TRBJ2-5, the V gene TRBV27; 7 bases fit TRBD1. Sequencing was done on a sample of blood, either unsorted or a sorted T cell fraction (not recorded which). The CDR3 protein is CASSFQGEGETQYF. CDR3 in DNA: TGTGCCAGCAGTTTTCAGGGGGAAGGCGAGACCCAGTACTTC.